This passage covers 29 T cell receptor beta chains from one sample sequenced in a study of cytotoxic CD8 clonotypes in ibrutinib-treated CLL. Sequencing used immunoSEQ multiplex PCR; TCRdb keeps in-frame clones, though not all of them. The sample shows around 150,000 clones, approximately 80% of them seen only once. The source material was PBMCs, sampled after 12 months of ibrutinib treatment. These receptors came from a human donor with chronic lymphocytic leukemia.

This chain connects TRBV6-1 to TRBJ2-7; tentatively, D is TRBD2 (6 bases). The ends were cut back, 7 bases at V and 1 base at J, with 14 bases in the middle. CDR1 is MNHNS, CDR2 SASEGT, per germline. CDR3 size: 14 residues. CDR3 protein: CASMRGSPSYEQYF. CDR3 nucleotide sequence: TGTGCCAGCATGCGGGGCAGCCCGTCCTACGAGCAGTACTTC.

J is TRBJ2-1 and V is TRBV7-9; D possibly matches TRBD1 or TRBD2 (5 bases each). The CDR3 is 13 residues long. From germline, CDR1 is SEHNR and CDR2 FQNEAQ (reference sequence). Trimming stripped 1 base from V and 10 bases from J, with 11 bases between. This CDR3 is CASSLDAGDEQFF. CDR3 bases: TGTGCCAGCAGCTTAGACGCCGGGGACGAGCAGTTCTTC.

The rearrangement links TRBV13 to TRBJ2-7, with TRBD2 identical over 10 bases. The CDR3 contains 16 residues. Trimming cost V 4 bases and J 2 bases; bases outside gene matches: 8. The V gene's germline CDR1 is PRHDT and CDR2 FYEKMQ (reference sequence). The CDR3 DNA sequence: TGTGCCAGCAGCTCGGAAGCGGGGGGGGCCGCCTACGAGCAGTACTTC. As protein: CASSSEAGGAAYEQYF.

This clone was observed once. The chain uses TRBV11-2 and TRBJ2-1; 11 nucleotides align to TRBD1. J lost 1 base, V lost 4 bases, and 6 bases had no gene match. Per the germline V gene, CDR1 is SGHAT and CDR2 is FQNNGV. This CDR3 is built from 17 residues. The CDR3 here is CASSSSGTGGSYNEQFF. The CDR3 DNA reads TGTGCCAGCAGCTCATCCGGGACAGGGGGTTCCTACAATGAGCAGTTCTTC. Variable domain in full (rest from reference TRBV11-2 and TRBJ2-1): EAGVAQSPRYKIIEKRQSVAFWCNPISGHATLYWYQQILGQGPKLLIQFQNNGVVDDSQLPKDRFSAERLKGVDSTLKIQPAKLEDSAVYLCASSSSGTGGSYNEQFFGPGTRLTVL.

The V and J genes are TRBV2 and TRBJ1-4, with D uncertain. Trimming cost V 8 bases and J 0 bases, with 13 bases left between them. Germline CDR1 reads SNHLY; CDR2 reads FYNNEI. The CDR3 is 15 amino acids. CDR3 DNA: TGTGCCAGCCACCTTCAGCGTGCAACTAATGAAAAACTGTTTTTT. The encoded protein is CASHLQRATNEKLFF.

The CDR3 is CASSMGLAGAIETQYF. The CDR3 DNA sequence: TGTGCCAGTAGTATGGGACTAGCGGGAGCTATAGAGACCCAGTACTTC. The chain couples TRBV19 to TRBJ2-5; 14 nucleotides match TRBD2. V lost 3 bases to trimming and J lost 4 bases; unmatched junction nucleotides: 4. Germline CDR1 is LNHDA and CDR2 is SQIVND (reference sequence). The CDR3 is 16 amino acids.

This chain links TRBV28 with TRBJ1-2; D is possibly TRBD1 (5 bases). The germline V gene encodes CDR1 MDHEN and CDR2 SYDVKM. The CDR3 length is 13 residues. Trimming shortened V by 5 bases and J by 4 bases, and 11 bases separated the two germline ends. The CDR3 is CASSQDRSYGYTF. The CDR3 DNA is TGTGCCAGCAGTCAAGACAGATCCTATGGCTACACCTTC.

The rearrangement links TRBV27 to TRBJ1-6, with a weak D call TRBD1 (5 bases). V lost 8 bases, J lost 4 bases, and 15 bases lay in between. The CDR3 is 15 residues long. Germline values: CDR1 MNHEY, CDR2 SMNVEV (reference sequence). The DNA of the CDR3 is TGTGCCAGCCGGGACCGAAGTACATATAATTCACCCCTCCACTTT. Amino acids: CASRDRSTYNSPLHF.

This clone was recorded a few times. The chain couples TRBV19 to TRBJ1-1; D gene uncertain. The germline V gene encodes CDR1 LNHDA and CDR2 SQIVND (reference sequence). Trimming took 3 bases from V and 10 from J, leaving 18 bases between them. This CDR3 contains 14 residues. CDR3 DNA: TGTGCCAGTAGTATGGTCGCTGGCGGATTTAGAGCTTTCTTT. The encoded protein is CASSMVAGGFRAFF.

This sequence joins TRBV30 and TRBJ1-5, with D unclear. Germline V gene sequence: CDR1 GTSNPN, CDR2 SVGIG (reference sequence). V lost 5 bases to trimming and J lost 2 bases, with 10 bases between them. The CDR3 spans 13 residues. The chain's CDR3 is CAWQSARNQPQHF. The DNA for the CDR3 is TGTGCCTGGCAGTCAGCCCGCAATCAGCCCCAGCATTTT. Drawing the rest from reference TRBV30 and TRBJ1-5, the complete variable domain is SQTIHQWPATLVQPVGSPLSLECTVEGTSNPNLYWYRQAAGRGLQLLFYSVGIGQISSEVPQNLSASRPQDRQFILSSKKLLLSDSGFYLCAWQSARNQPQHFGDGTRLSIL.

The chain is built from TRBV5-1 and TRBJ1-2, with D possibly being TRBD1 (5 bases). The germline V and J ends were trimmed by 0 bases and 3 bases, with 15 bases remaining between them. There are 16 residues in the CDR3. The germline V gene encodes CDR1 SGHRS and CDR2 YFSETQ. In DNA form, the CDR3 reads TGCGCCAGCAGCTTGGAAGCCCAGGGTGTCGACTATGGCTACACCTTC. Its translation: CASSLEAQGVDYGYTF.

This clone was picked up one time. This chain uses TRBV27 with TRBJ1-4; no reliable D call. The CDR3 length is 12 residues. Trimming removed 7 bases at V and 8 bases at J, with 11 bases between. The germline V gene has CDR1 MNHEY and CDR2 SMNVEV (reference sequence). CDR3: CASKGLGEKLFF. In DNA form, the CDR3 reads TGTGCCAGCAAGGGTCTTGGCGAAAAACTGTTTTTT.

The chain is built from TRBV29-1 and TRBJ2-2; no clear D gene. This CDR3 region has 14 residues. V lost 1 base to trimming and J lost 0 bases, with 6 bases between them. Germline V gene lookup returns CDR1 SQVTM and CDR2 ANQGSEA. CDR3 DNA sequence: TGCAGCGTTGAAGGGCCGTCGAACACCGGGGAGCTGTTTTTT. Translation gives CSVEGPSNTGELFF.

The CDR3 DNA is TGTGCCAGCAGCTTACAAACTACAGGGATTCAGCCCCAGCATTTT. Its translation is CASSLQTTGIQPQHF. V gene TRBV7-9 combines with J gene TRBJ1-5, with a possible D match to TRBD1 (6 bases). V was shortened by 2 bases and J by 6 bases, with 14 bases between the two germline ends. The CDR3 runs to 15 residues. CDR1 is SEHNR and CDR2 is FQNEAQ in the germline V gene (reference sequence).

This clone has a single count. The genes are TRBV19 and TRBJ1-3, with 7 bases fitting TRBD1. V lost 5 bases, J lost 0 bases, and 7 bases stayed unmatched. Germline V gene sequence: CDR1 LNHDA, CDR2 SQIVND (reference sequence). CDR3 length: 16 residues. The CDR3: CASSPGQFPSGNTIYF. The CDR3 nucleotides read TGTGCCAGTAGTCCGGGACAGTTCCCCTCTGGAAACACCATATATTTT.

This chain links TRBV27 with TRBJ2-6; D is ambiguous. Per germline, CDR1 MNHEY and CDR2 SMNVEV (reference sequence). This CDR3 has 12 amino acids. The germline V and J ends were trimmed by 8 bases and 2 bases, with 4 bases remaining between them. CDR3 loop: CASSPGANVLTF. The CDR3 region has the DNA TGTGCCAGCTCCCCTGGGGCCAACGTCCTGACTTTC.

The gene calls are TRBV28 and TRBJ2-7, with D hard to call. The CDR3 covers 14 residues. V was shortened by 3 bases and J by 5 bases, with 14 bases between the two germline ends. CDR1 and CDR2 from the germline V gene are MDHEN and SYDVKM. In DNA, the CDR3 is TGTGCCAGCAGTTTTACCACCCGCCCCGACGAGCAGTACTTC. This sequence encodes CASSFTTRPDEQYF.

The chain links TRBV28 to TRBJ1-1, with D tentatively TRBD1 (6 bases). This CDR3 is 14 amino acids long. Looked up from germline, CDR1 is MDHEN and CDR2 is SYDVKM. Trimming shortened V by 6 bases and J by 4 bases, and 15 bases separated the two germline ends. The CDR3 loop reads CASSPPGAVTEAFF. The CDR3 coding sequence is TGTGCCAGCAGCCCTCCGGGGGCCGTCACTGAAGCTTTCTTT.

The V gene is TRBV18, the J gene TRBJ2-7; D not certain. Trimming cost V 5 bases and J 0 bases, with 5 bases left between them. This CDR3 contains 12 residues. In germline, CDR1 is KGHSH, CDR2 LQKENI. The CDR3 loop is CASSSSSYEQYF. CDR3 coding DNA: TGTGCCAGCTCATCGAGCTCCTACGAGCAGTACTTC.

This sequence joins TRBV6-5 and TRBJ2-7; possible D gene TRBD2, 7 bases. This CDR3 spans 15 amino acids. Looked up from germline, CDR1 is MNHEY and CDR2 is SVGAGI. Trimming cost V 7 bases and J 1 base, with 17 bases left between them. In nucleotides, the CDR3 is TGTGCCAGCACGGGGGGACAAATAGGGTCCTACGAGCAGTACTTC. Amino acid sequence: CASTGGQIGSYEQYF.

The genes are TRBV4-1 and TRBJ2-1, with 11 bases fitting TRBD2. The CDR3 has 15 residues. The V gene's germline CDR1 is MGHRA and CDR2 YSYEKL. Trimming at V came to 0 bases and at J to 9 bases, leaving 4 bases not matched to a gene. The CDR3 DNA reads as TGCGCCAGCAGCCAAGAACTAGCGGGAGTCAGTGAGCAGTTCTTC. This gives the protein CASSQELAGVSEQFF.

The chain employs TRBV14 and TRBJ1-1; D perhaps matches TRBD1 (6 bases). V was trimmed by 4 bases and J by 3 bases, leaving 18 bases between them. The germline V gene has CDR1 SGHDN and CDR2 FVKESK. This CDR3 region has 16 residues. CDR3 nucleotides: TGTGCCAGCAGCCTACACGACTGGGACACCCACACTGAAGCTTTCTTT. Its translation is CASSLHDWDTHTEAFF.

This sequence joins TRBV27 and TRBJ1-1; 12 bases fit TRBD1. This CDR3 comprises 15 residues. V was pared by 4 bases and J by 8 bases, with 8 bases of the junction left unmatched. Germline CDR1 MNHEY, CDR2 SMNVEV (reference sequence). This CDR3 reads CASSSYRDRGLEAFF. The CDR3 coding sequence is TGTGCCAGCAGTTCCTACCGGGACAGGGGGCTCGAAGCTTTCTTT.

This clone was observed a few times. The chain combines TRBV4-3 with TRBJ1-2; no definite D call. Trimming took off 0 bases at V and 0 bases at J, with 20 bases between the two ends. The CDR3 spans 19 residues. The germline gives CDR1 LGHNA, CDR2 YSLEER. The CDR3 here is CASSQEVLKGQVTNYGYTF. For the CDR3, the DNA is TGCGCCAGCAGCCAAGAAGTACTGAAAGGGCAGGTAACTAACTATGGCTACACCTTC.

The chain links TRBV5-4 to TRBJ2-4, with no clear D. Trimming left V 2 bases short and J 4 bases short, with 13 bases between. Germline lookup yields CDR1 SGHNT and CDR2 YYREEE (reference sequence). The CDR3 has 15 amino acids. In DNA form, the CDR3 reads TGTGCCAGCAGCTTAGATATGTCTATTAAAAACATTCAGTACTTC. It yields the protein CASSLDMSIKNIQYF.

V usage is TRBV28 and J usage is TRBJ1-6; TRBD1 matches 10 bases. Germline CDR1 reads MDHEN; CDR2 reads SYDVKM. V was clipped by 1 base and J by 0 bases; unmatched bases: 9. The CDR3 contains 20 residues. For the CDR3, the DNA is TGTGCCAGCAGTTTATTGGGGGACAGGGGCGGTTACTCCTATAATTCACCCCTCCACTTT. Its protein is CASSLLGDRGGYSYNSPLHF. Filled out from reference TRBV28 and TRBJ1-6, the complete variable domain reads DVKVTQSSRYLVKRTGEKVFLECVQDMDHENMFWYRQDPGLGLRLIYFSYDVKMKEKGDIPEGYSVSREKKERFSLILESASTNQTSMYLCASSLLGDRGGYSYNSPLHFGNGTRLTVT.

V usage is TRBV23-1 and J usage is TRBJ1-5; D is ambiguous. TRBV23-1 is classed as an ORF, of uncertain function. V dropped 6 bases and J dropped 0 bases, with 9 bases sitting between them. The CDR3 runs to 14 residues. CDR3 sequence (DNA): TGCGCCAGCAGACTCGGAGATAGCAATCAGCCCCAGCATTTT. Amino acid sequence: CASRLGDSNQPQHF.

The genes are TRBV10-3 and TRBJ1-1; maybe TRBD1 (5 bases). This CDR3 spans 15 amino acids. Trimming pared 1 base from V and 4 bases from J, leaving 13 bases between. Germline assignment: CDR1 ENHRY and CDR2 SYGVKD. CDR3 nucleotides: TGTGCCATCAGTGAGTGGGAGTCGAGGGGCACTGAAGCTTTCTTT. Translating it yields CAISEWESRGTEAFF.

This chain links TRBV27 with TRBJ2-6; 16 bases fit TRBD2. Germline V gene sequence: CDR1 MNHEY, CDR2 SMNVEV (reference sequence). The CDR3 has 18 residues. Unmatched junction bases numbered 3, after V lost 6 bases and J lost 1 base. CDR3 bases: TGTGCCAGCAGGGGGACTAGCGGGAGGGCTTCTGGGGCCAACGTCCTGACTTTC. Translated: CASRGTSGRASGANVLTF. The complete variable domain, with remaining parts taken from reference TRBV27 and TRBJ2-6, reads EAQVTQNPRYLITVTGKKLTVTCSQNMNHEYMSWYRQDPGLGLRQIYYSMNVEVTDKGDVPEGYKVSRKEKRNFPLILESPSPNQTSLYFCASRGTSGRASGANVLTFGAGSRLTVL.